This T cell receptor beta chain was captured in a study of response to subunit inactivated influenza vaccine. The CDR3 covers 15 residues. Deletions cut 4 bases from V and 7 bases from J, with 14 bases between. MiXCR, applied by TCRdb to the RT-PCR reads, yields one record per CDR3 protein. The sample holds 600,000 to 850,000 distinct CDR3 sequences; 12% to 15% are singletons and the top ten take roughly 7.2%. Comments on this clonotype: Its antigen is unidentified.

Whole-study results and caveats: Researchers suggested that each seasonal influenza vaccination recruits few new T cells.

The input for sequencing was PBMCs from blood, taken about 14 days before vaccination. The chain recombines TRBV12-3 or TRBV12-4 with TRBJ1-6; D is possibly TRBD1 (5 bases). The source of this sequence is a man over 45 who received an inactivated influenza vaccine. The CDR3 DNA reads TGTGCCAGCAGTTCGCTTACAGGCCCGAATTCACCCCTCCACTTT. Its protein product is CASSSLTGPNSPLHF.